This TCR beta chain emerged from a study of CD8 T cells in Susac syndrome. The multiple sclerosis controls, all treatment-naive patients, had relapsing-remitting disease that was stable or active. RNA was extracted with the RNeasy kit, and a quantity of 0.5 to 1 ug was reverse transcribed using random hexamers. Multiplex immunoSEQ PCR targeted 54 Vbeta and 13 Jbeta TCR beta segments. From the immunoSEQ multiplex PCR reads, TCRdb called clonotypes with MiXCR, one entry per CDR3 protein. This table holds just over 150,000 distinct CDR3 sequences, 85% to 95% found once. Trimming removed 5 bases from V and 3 bases from J; junction bases left unmatched: 13. The length of the CDR3 is 15 residues. The germline V gene has CDR1 DFQATT and CDR2 SNEGSKA (reference sequence).

This TCR was sampled from a human donor with multiple sclerosis. The sequenced sample was CD8+ T cells from PBMCs. V is TRBV20-1 and J is TRBJ2-7, with 7 positions matching TRBD2. The CDR3 is CSAPRGDYHYYEQYF. For the CDR3, the DNA is TGCAGTGCTCCCCGCGGGGACTACCACTACTACGAGCAGTACTTC.